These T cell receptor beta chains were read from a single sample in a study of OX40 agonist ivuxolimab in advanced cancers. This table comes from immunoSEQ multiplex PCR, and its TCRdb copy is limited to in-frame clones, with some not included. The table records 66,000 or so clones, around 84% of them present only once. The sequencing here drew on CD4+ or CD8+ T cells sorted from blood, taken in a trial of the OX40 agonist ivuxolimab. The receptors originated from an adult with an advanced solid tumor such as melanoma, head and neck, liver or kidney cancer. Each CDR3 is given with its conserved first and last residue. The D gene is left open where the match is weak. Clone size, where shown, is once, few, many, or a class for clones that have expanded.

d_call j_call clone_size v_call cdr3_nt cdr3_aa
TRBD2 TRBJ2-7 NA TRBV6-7 TGTGCCAGCCACGATAGCGGGACTTCTCCCTACGAGCAGTACTTC CASHDSGTSPYEQYF
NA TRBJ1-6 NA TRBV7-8 TGTGCCAGCAGCTTAGGATACACGGAATATTACCCCCTCCACTTT CASSLGYTEYYPLHF
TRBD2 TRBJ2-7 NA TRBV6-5 TGTGCCAGCAGTTACTCGTCTAGCGGGAGCGTTTACGAGCAGTACTTC CASSYSSSGSVYEQYF
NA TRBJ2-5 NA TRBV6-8 TGTCTAAGGGGCAGGGGAGTCGGAGAGACCCAGTACTTC CLRGRGVGETQYF
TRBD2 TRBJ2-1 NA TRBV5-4 TGTGCCAGCAGCTTGGCGGGGGGGCTAGCGGACTACAATGAGCAGTTCTTC CASSLAGGLADYNEQFF
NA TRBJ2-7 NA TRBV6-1 TGTGCCAGCAGCTGGGGGCGCGACGAGCAGTACTTC CASSWGRDEQYF
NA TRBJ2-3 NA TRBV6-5 TGTGCCAGCAGTTACGTCGGGGTCAGCACAGATACGCAGTATTTT CASSYVGVSTDTQYF
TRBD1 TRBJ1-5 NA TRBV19 TGTGCCAGTAGTAAAAGGACAGGAGGTAGCAATCAGCCCCAGCATTTT CASSKRTGGSNQPQHF
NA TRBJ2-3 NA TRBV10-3 TGTGCCATCAGACTCGGACAGGGAGGGAGCACAGATACGCAGTATTTT CAIRLGQGGSTDTQYF
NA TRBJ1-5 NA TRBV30 TGTGCCTGGAGTGCACAGGAGGGTCAGCCCCAGCATTTT CAWSAQEGQPQHF
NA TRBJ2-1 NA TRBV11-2 TGTGCCAGCAGCTTAGAGCCAGGGGCTGATGAGCAGTTCTTC CASSLEPGADEQFF
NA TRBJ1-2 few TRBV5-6 TGTGCCAGCAGCTTAGTCAGACCGGGACAAGGCTATGGCTACACCTTC CASSLVRPGQGYGYTF
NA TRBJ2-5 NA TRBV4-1 TGCGCCAGCAGCCAAGTTTGGGGAGCCCCCCAAGAGACCCAGTACTTC CASSQVWGAPQETQYF
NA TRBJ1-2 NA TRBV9 TGTGCCAGCAGCGTAGGGATGGGCGGGGATCGCTACACCTTC CASSVGMGGDRYTF
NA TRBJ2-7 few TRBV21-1 TGTGCCAGCAGCTCACCCAGGGAGGATTTTTCCTACGAGCAGTACTTC CASSSPREDFSYEQYF
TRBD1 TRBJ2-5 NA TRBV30 TGTGCCTGGAGCCTACGCAGGGGGCGAGAGACCCAGTACTTC CAWSLRRGRETQYF
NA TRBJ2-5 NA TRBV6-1 TGTGCCAGCAGTCCGTTTGGTGAGACCCAGTACTTC CASSPFGETQYF
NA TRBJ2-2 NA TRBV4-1 TGCGCCAGCAGCCCCTTCGGAGGCGGGACTGCCAACACCGGGGAGCTGTTTTTT CASSPFGGGTANTGELFF
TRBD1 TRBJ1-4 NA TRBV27 TGTGCCAGCAGTTTTCAGGGGGCTCCTGCAACTAATGAAAAACTGTTTTTT CASSFQGAPATNEKLFF
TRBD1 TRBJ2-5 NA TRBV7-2 TGTGCCAGCAGCCTCCGGACAGGAAAACAAGAGACCCAGTACTTC CASSLRTGKQETQYF
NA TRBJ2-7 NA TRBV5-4 TGTGCCAGCAGCTTGGCCGGGTCCTACGAGCAGTACTTC CASSLAGSYEQYF
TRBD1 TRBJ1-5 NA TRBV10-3 TGTGCCATCAGTGAGGATGGGACAGGGGTAGGCAATCAGCCCCAGCATTTT CAISEDGTGVGNQPQHF
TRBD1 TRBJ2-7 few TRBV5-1 TGCGCCAGCAGCTTCGACAGGGCCTTTGCCTACGAGCAGTACTTC CASSFDRAFAYEQYF
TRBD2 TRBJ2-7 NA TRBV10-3 TGTGCCATCAGTGGGACTAGCGCTACCTACGAGCAGTACTTC CAISGTSATYEQYF
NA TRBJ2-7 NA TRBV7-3 TGTGCCAGCAGCTACCGGGACTCCTCCTACTACGAGCAGTACTTC CASSYRDSSYYEQYF
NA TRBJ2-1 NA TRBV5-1 TGCGCCAGCAGCTTGGGACTAAATTACAATGAGCAGTTCTTC CASSLGLNYNEQFF
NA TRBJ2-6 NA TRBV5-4 TGTGCCAGCAACTTCGATGCCCGTGGGGCCAACGTCCTGACTTTC CASNFDARGANVLTF
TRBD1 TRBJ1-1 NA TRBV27 TGTGCCAGCACCCGGACAGGGAACACTGAAGCTTTCTTT CASTRTGNTEAFF
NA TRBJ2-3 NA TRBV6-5 TGTGCCAGCAGTCCGGACCCTCTTATGACAGATACGCAGTATTTT CASSPDPLMTDTQYF
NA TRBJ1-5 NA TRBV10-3 TGTGCCATCAGTGAGTCAGTAAATCAGCCCCAGCATTTT CAISESVNQPQHF
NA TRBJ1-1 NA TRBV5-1 TGCGCCAGCGCCCGGATGGAGAACACTGAAGCTTTCTTT CASARMENTEAFF
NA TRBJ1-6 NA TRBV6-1 TGTGCCAGCAGTGCCAGGATAGGGGATTCACCCCTCCACTTT CASSARIGDSPLHF
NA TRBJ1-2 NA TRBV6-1 TGTGCCAGCAGGTCTGCAGCTGGCTACACCTTC CASRSAAGYTF
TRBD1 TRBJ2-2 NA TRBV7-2 TGTGCCAGCAGCTTGGGACAGGCGAACACCGGGGAGCTGTTTTTT CASSLGQANTGELFF
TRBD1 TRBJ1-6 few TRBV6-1 TGTGCCAGCAGTCCCCGGGTGACAGGGACTTCACCCCTCCACTTT CASSPRVTGTSPLHF
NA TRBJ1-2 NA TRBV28 TGTGCCAGCAGTTTACATACAGGGAACTATGGCTACACCTTC CASSLHTGNYGYTF
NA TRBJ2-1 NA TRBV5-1 TGCGCCAGCAGCTTGCCAGGAGGGAACTACAATGAGCAGTTCTTC CASSLPGGNYNEQFF
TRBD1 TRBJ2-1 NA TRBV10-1 TGCGCCAGCAGTGACGGGGGGACAGGGGGCAGGGATGAGCAGTTCTTC CASSDGGTGGRDEQFF
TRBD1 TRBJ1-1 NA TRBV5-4 TGTGCCAGCAGCTCAACGACAGGGGCAGGAACTGAAGCTTTCTTT CASSSTTGAGTEAFF
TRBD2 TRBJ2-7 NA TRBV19 TGTGCCAGTAGTATAGATCTAGCGGGAGTCTACGAGCAGTACTTC CASSIDLAGVYEQYF
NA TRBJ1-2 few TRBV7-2 TGTGCCAGCAGCTTTTCGGGCTATGGCTACACCTTC CASSFSGYGYTF
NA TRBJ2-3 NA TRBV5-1 TGCGCCAGCTCTCCCTCCGGGACTTCCAGGGGAGATACGCAGTATTTT CASSPSGTSRGDTQYF
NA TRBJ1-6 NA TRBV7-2 TGTGCCAGCAGCTTAAAAGGATATGGATCACCCCTCCACTTT CASSLKGYGSPLHF
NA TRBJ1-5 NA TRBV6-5 TGTGCCAGCAGTTGGGGCTTCAATCAGCCCCAGCATTTT CASSWGFNQPQHF
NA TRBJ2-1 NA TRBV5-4 TGTGCCAGCAGCTTGGACAGGGCACCTTACAATGAGCAGTTCTTC CASSLDRAPYNEQFF
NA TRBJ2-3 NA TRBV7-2 TGTGCCAGCAGCTGGGAGGAAGGGCTCAGGGATACGCAGTATTTT CASSWEEGLRDTQYF
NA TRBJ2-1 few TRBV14 TGTGCCAGCAGCCAAGACTATAAATGGGCCTCCTACAATGAGCAGTTCTTC CASSQDYKWASYNEQFF
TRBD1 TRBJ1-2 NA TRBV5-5 TGTGCCAGCAGCGGCCGGGACAGGAATGTCGGCTACACCTTC CASSGRDRNVGYTF
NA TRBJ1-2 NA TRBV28 TGTGCCAGCAGTTTAGCCGGGACAAGTAACTATGGCTACACCTTC CASSLAGTSNYGYTF
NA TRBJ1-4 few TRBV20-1 TGCAGTGCTAGAGAAGTAAAACTGTTTTTT CSAREVKLFF
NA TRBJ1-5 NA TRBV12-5 TGTGCTAGTGGTTCTGGGAATCAGCCCCAGCATTTT CASGSGNQPQHF
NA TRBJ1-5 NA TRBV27 TGTGCCAGCAGTCAATGGGACGGTCCCCAGCATTTT CASSQWDGPQHF
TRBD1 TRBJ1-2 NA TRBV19 TGTGCCAGTAGTAATCCCTGGACAGGGAGAGGTGGCTACACCTTC CASSNPWTGRGGYTF